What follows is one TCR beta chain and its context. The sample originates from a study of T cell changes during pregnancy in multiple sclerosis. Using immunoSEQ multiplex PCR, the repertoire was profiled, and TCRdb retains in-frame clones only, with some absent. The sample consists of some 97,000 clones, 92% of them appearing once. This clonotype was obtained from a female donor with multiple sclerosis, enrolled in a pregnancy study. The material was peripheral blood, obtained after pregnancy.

The CDR3 region has the DNA TGCGCCAGCAGCCAAGATAGCGTTGGGGGGATGGTCGGCACACACAATGAGCAGTTCTTC. It encodes CASSQDSVGGMVGTHNEQFF. J is TRBJ2-1 and V is TRBV4-3; D perhaps matches TRBD2 (6 bases). Germline assignment: CDR1 LGHNA and CDR2 YSLEER. V lost 0 bases to trimming and J lost 5 bases, with 26 bases between them. The CDR3 loop spans 20 amino acids.